The 21 T cell receptor beta chains below were found in one sample sequenced in a study of blood T cells in healthy people across ages. Using a J-beta primer mix together with a sample-barcoded 5' primer, a second PCR was run for about 7 to 12 cycles. TCRdb called the 5' RACE reads again in MiXCR, with one record for every CDR3 protein. The sample records some 920,000 distinct CDR3 sequences, 51% being singletons. Sequences were obtained from blood. The receptors stem from an older woman in good health.

Worth noting for this clonotype: Relative to the germline gene, one junction end is altered; a read error may explain this. The chain uses TRBV6-4 and TRBJ2-3; D is unclear. The V gene's germline CDR1 is MRHNA and CDR2 SNTAGT. CDR3 size: 12 residues. The CDR3 is CASGDFRDTQYF. Written as DNA, the CDR3 is TGTGCCAGCGGTGACTTTAGGGATACGCAGTATTTT.

V gene TRBV12-3 or TRBV12-4 combines with J gene TRBJ2-3; D is unclear. This CDR3 comprises 15 residues. V was cut by 6 bases and J by 1 base, with 14 bases left in between. The CDR3 loop reads CASSPRQLGTDTQYF. CDR3 DNA: TGTGCCAGCAGCCCCCGTCAGCTTGGCACAGATACGCAGTATTTT.

This clonotype was detected only once. The chain recombines TRBV13 with TRBJ2-7, with D tentatively TRBD2 (6 bases). The CDR3 length is 15 residues. Trimming removed 1 base from V and 0 bases from J, with 10 bases in between. The V gene's germline CDR1 is PRHDT and CDR2 FYEKMQ (reference sequence). The CDR3 sequence is CASSLAGVISYEQYF. DNA for the CDR3: TGTGCCAGCAGCTTAGCGGGAGTGATCTCCTACGAGCAGTACTTC.

The V and J genes are TRBV27 and TRBJ1-2, with D tentatively TRBD1 (6 bases). This CDR3 has 16 amino acids. Germline V gene sequence: CDR1 MNHEY, CDR2 SMNVEV (reference sequence). The V and J ends lost 7 bases and 4 bases respectively, with 22 bases between them. CDR3 in DNA: TGTGCCAGCACCCATAATTCGGGGGCGCGGGGCTATGGCTACACCTTC. Its protein product is CASTHNSGARGYGYTF.

This clonotype was found a few times. The chain employs TRBV14 and TRBJ2-3; D remains unclear. The CDR3 has 14 amino acids. CDR1 and CDR2 from the germline V gene are SGHDN and FVKESK. V lost 4 bases and J 5 bases, leaving 13 bases between the germline ends. This CDR3 reads CASSPPTAQDTQYF. The CDR3 DNA sequence: TGTGCCAGCAGCCCCCCAACGGCCCAAGATACGCAGTATTTT. The whole variable domain, filled in from reference TRBV14 and TRBJ2-3, reads EAGVTQFPSHSVIEKGQTVTLRCDPISGHDNLYWYRRVMGKEIKFLLHFVKESKQDESGMPNNRFLAERTGGTYSTLKVQPAELEDSGVYFCASSPPTAQDTQYFGPGTRLTVL.

This clonotype appeared a few times. This chain connects TRBV29-1 to TRBJ1-1; a possible D gene is TRBD1 (5 bases). V lost 4 bases and J lost 13, with 22 bases in between. The CDR3 is made up of 13 amino acids. In germline, CDR1 is SQVTM, CDR2 ANQGSEA. The CDR3 nucleotides read TGCAGCGTTGCATCACAGGAGGACGGACGGGTTTTCTTT. Translation: CSVASQEDGRVFF.

As to this clonotype: Being one base from a much bigger clone, this may be a read error. This chain links TRBV18 with TRBJ2-1; TRBD2 matches 7 bases. The CDR3 sequence is 19 residues long. V shed 2 bases and J 3 bases; nucleotides not matched to a gene: 16. Germline assignment: CDR1 KGHSH and CDR2 LQKENI. CDR3: CASSPGARRLAANYNEQFF. Written as DNA, the CDR3 is TGTGCCAGCTCACCAGGGGCTCGACGGCTAGCGGCGAACTACAATGAGCAGTTCTTC.

The chain uses TRBV9 and TRBJ1-5, with a weak D call TRBD1 (5 bases). Germline values: CDR1 SGDLS, CDR2 YYNGEE. Trimming removed 3 bases from V and 1 base from J, with 8 bases in between. This CDR3 region has 14 residues. CDR3 sequence (DNA): TGTGCCAGCAGCGAGGGACGGAGCAATCAGCCCCAGCATTTT. The encoded protein is CASSEGRSNQPQHF.

The V call is TRBV2, the J call TRBJ1-5, with 9 bases identical to TRBD1. This CDR3 has 14 residues. Germline CDR1 and CDR2: SNHLY and FYNNEI. V lost 8 bases, J lost 2 bases, and 4 bases stayed unmatched. CDR3 coding DNA: TGTGCCAGCGCGGGACAGGGTCGCAATCAGCCCCAGCATTTT. This encodes CASAGQGRNQPQHF.

This sequence joins TRBV5-8 and TRBJ2-5; D unresolved. The J call may not be correct, given that the DNA end is closer to TRBJ2-7. CDR1 SGHTS and CDR2 YDEGEE come from the germline V gene. This CDR3 is built from 12 residues. CDR3 coding DNA: TGTGCCAGCAACAACTACAACAACGAGCAGTACTTC. It encodes CASNNYNNEQYF.

The rearrangement joins TRBV4-2 to TRBJ2-1, with D unclear. CDR1 LGHNA and CDR2 YNFKEQ come from the germline V gene. CDR3 length: 15 residues. Trimming pared 1 base from V and 10 bases from J, leaving 17 bases between. The CDR3 loop is CASSQGFKESGEQFF. CDR3 in DNA: TGTGCCAGCAGCCAAGGTTTCAAGGAATCCGGGGAGCAGTTCTTC.

V gene TRBV4-1 combines with J gene TRBJ2-1; TRBD2 might be the D (6 bases). CDR3 size: 15 residues. Deletions cut 2 bases from V and 8 bases from J, with 16 bases between. Germline CDR1 is MGHRA and CDR2 is YSYEKL. CDR3 bases: TGCGCCAGCAGCCAAAACCTCGGGAGAGGGTATGAGCAGTTCTTC. This encodes CASSQNLGRGYEQFF.

This chain uses TRBV10-3 with TRBJ2-1, with D possibly called TRBD1 or TRBD2 (5 bases each). Per germline, CDR1 ENHRY and CDR2 SYGVKD. CDR3 size: 16 residues. Between the trimmed V and J ends, which lost 3 bases and 8 bases, there was a span of 20 bases. The CDR3 spells CAISDHLGRTTYEQFF. In DNA form, the CDR3 reads TGTGCCATCAGTGACCACTTGGGACGCACAACCTATGAGCAGTTCTTC.

This clonotype has only a few counts. The gene calls are TRBV28 and TRBJ1-2; D remains ambiguous. Trimming took off 7 bases at V and 4 bases at J, with 10 bases between the two ends. The CDR3 spans 12 residues. Germline V CDR1 and CDR2: MDHEN, SYDVKM. In DNA, the CDR3 is TGTGCCAGCACCATACCGCCCTATGGCTACACCTTC. It is translated as CASTIPPYGYTF.

J is TRBJ1-1 and V is TRBV28; D is perhaps TRBD1 (5 bases). V lost 6 bases to trimming and J lost 0 bases, with 11 bases between them. Germline assignment: CDR1 MDHEN and CDR2 SYDVKM. There are 14 residues in the CDR3. CDR3 nucleotide sequence: TGTGCCAGCAGACTAAACAGGTTGAACACTGAAGCTTTCTTT. Its translation is CASRLNRLNTEAFF.

This clonotype has just a few counts. The chain joins TRBV29-1 to TRBJ2-5; D possibly corresponds to TRBD2 (5 bases). V lost 6 bases and J 0 bases, leaving 8 bases between the germline ends. CDR3 length: 12 residues. Germline CDR1 SQVTM, CDR2 ANQGSEA. The CDR3 region has the DNA TGCAGCGTGCGAGGGTACCAAGAGACCCAGTACTTC. This codes for CSVRGYQETQYF.

This clonotype has ten or more counts. V usage is TRBV3-1 and J usage is TRBJ1-4; D is possibly TRBD1 (6 bases). The CDR3 runs 14 residues. CDR1 and CDR2 (germline): LGHDT, YNNKEL (reference sequence). The V end was cut by 8 bases, the J end by 2 bases, with 12 bases between. In nucleotides, the CDR3 is TGTGCCAGCTCTAGGGGGGAGACTAATGAAAAACTGTTTTTT. Its protein product is CASSRGETNEKLFF.

This CDR3 reads CASSWEKGYGQFF. The CDR3 bases are TGCGCCAGCAGCTGGGAGAAGGGATATGGGCAGTTCTTC. The V and J genes are TRBV5-1 and TRBJ2-1; the D gene is possibly TRBD2 (5 bases). The CDR3 is 13 amino acids. The germline V gene encodes CDR1 SGHRS and CDR2 YFSETQ. V lost 3 bases, J lost 12 bases, and 16 bases lay in between.

The rearrangement joins TRBV6-6 to TRBJ1-6; D might be TRBD1 (6 bases). The V end was cut by 6 bases, the J end by 5 bases, with 14 bases between. Per germline, CDR1 MNHNY and CDR2 SVGAGI (reference sequence). The length of the CDR3 is 15 residues. The CDR3, as DNA: TGTGCCAGCAGAACCCGGGACACAGATAATTCACCCCTCCACTTT. Its translation is CASRTRDTDNSPLHF.

The V and J genes are TRBV5-1 and TRBJ2-1; 10 bases map to TRBD2. The CDR3 spans 15 residues. Per germline, CDR1 SGHRS and CDR2 YFSETQ. The ends lost 4 bases at V and 8 bases at J; junction bases unmatched: 9. The CDR3 bases are TGCGCCAGCAGCACGACAGTAGCGGGAGGTTATGAGCAGTTCTTC. As protein: CASSTTVAGGYEQFF.

This rearrangement joins TRBV4-2 to TRBJ2-2; perhaps TRBD2 as D (5 bases). Germline CDR1 LGHNA, CDR2 YNFKEQ. This CDR3 contains 13 residues. Trimming removed 2 bases at V and 8 bases at J, with 9 bases between. The CDR3 sequence is CASSQSGQGELFF. The CDR3, as DNA: TGTGCCAGCAGCCAAAGCGGTCAAGGGGAGCTGTTTTTT.